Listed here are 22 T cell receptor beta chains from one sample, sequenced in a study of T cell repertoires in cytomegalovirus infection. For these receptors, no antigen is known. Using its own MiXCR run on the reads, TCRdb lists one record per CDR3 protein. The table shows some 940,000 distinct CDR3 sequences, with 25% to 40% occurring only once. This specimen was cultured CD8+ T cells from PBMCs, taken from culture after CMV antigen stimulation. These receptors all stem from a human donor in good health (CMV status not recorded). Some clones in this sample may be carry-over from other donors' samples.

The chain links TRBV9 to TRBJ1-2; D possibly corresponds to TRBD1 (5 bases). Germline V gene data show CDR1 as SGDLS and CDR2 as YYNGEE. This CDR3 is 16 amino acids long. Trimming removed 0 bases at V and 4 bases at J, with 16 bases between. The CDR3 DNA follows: TGTGCCAGCAGCGTAGAAGGGTCGGGGCAGGGCTATGGCTACACCTTC. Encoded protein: CASSVEGSGQGYGYTF.

Written as DNA, the CDR3 is TGTGCCAGCAGTGAATCCTATGGCCGGACATACAATGAGCAGTTCTTC. Residues: CASSESYGRTYNEQFF. This chain links TRBV6-1 with TRBJ2-1; tentatively, D is TRBD1 (5 bases). The length of the CDR3 is 16 residues. Trimming pared 2 bases from V and 4 bases from J, leaving 15 bases between. Germline CDR1 MNHNS, CDR2 SASEGT.

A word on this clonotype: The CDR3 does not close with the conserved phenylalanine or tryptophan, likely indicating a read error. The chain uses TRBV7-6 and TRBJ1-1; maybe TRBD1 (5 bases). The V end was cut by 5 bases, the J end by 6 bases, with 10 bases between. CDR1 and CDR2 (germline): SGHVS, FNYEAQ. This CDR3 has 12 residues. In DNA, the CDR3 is TGTGCCAGCAGCCGGACATCCTCTGAAGCTTTCTCT. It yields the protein CASSRTSSEAFS.

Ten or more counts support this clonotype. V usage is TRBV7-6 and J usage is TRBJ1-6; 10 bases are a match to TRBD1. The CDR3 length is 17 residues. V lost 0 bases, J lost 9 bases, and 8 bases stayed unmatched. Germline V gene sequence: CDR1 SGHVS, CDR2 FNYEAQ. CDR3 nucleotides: TGTGCCAGCAGCTTAGCGAAGGTTGGGACAGGGGCTTCACCCCTCCACTTT. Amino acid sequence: CASSLAKVGTGASPLHF.

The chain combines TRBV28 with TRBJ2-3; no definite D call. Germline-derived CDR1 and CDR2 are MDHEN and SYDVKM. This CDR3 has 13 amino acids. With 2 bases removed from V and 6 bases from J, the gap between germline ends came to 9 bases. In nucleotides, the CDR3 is TGTGCCAGCAGTTTAAATGGTTATGATACGCAGTATTTT. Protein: CASSLNGYDTQYF. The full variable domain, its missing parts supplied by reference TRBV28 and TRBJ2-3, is DVKVTQSSRYLVKRTGEKVFLECVQDMDHENMFWYRQDPGLGLRLIYFSYDVKMKEKGDIPEGYSVSREKKERFSLILESASTNQTSMYLCASSLNGYDTQYFGPGTRLTVL.

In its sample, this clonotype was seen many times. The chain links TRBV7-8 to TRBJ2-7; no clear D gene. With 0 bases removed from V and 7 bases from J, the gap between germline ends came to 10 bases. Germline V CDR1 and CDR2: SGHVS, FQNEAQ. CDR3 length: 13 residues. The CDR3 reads CASSLAGGREQYV. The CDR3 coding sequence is TGTGCCAGCAGCTTAGCAGGCGGACGGGAGCAGTACGTC.

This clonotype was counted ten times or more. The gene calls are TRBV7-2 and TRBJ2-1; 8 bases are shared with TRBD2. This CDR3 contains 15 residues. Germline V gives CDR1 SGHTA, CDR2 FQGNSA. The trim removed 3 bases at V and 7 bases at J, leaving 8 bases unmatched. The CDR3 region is CASSFVAGPLNEQFF. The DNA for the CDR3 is TGTGCCAGCAGCTTTGTAGCGGGGCCCCTTAATGAGCAGTTCTTC.

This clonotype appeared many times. The chain's CDR3 is CASSSLDREAFF. CDR3 DNA sequence: TGTGCCAGCAGCTCCCTGGACAGGGAAGCTTTCTTT. V usage is TRBV7-8 and J usage is TRBJ1-1; 7 positions match TRBD1. Unmatched junction bases numbered 4, after V lost 4 bases and J lost 8 bases. The length of the CDR3 is 12 residues. The V gene's germline CDR1 is SGHVS and CDR2 FQNEAQ.

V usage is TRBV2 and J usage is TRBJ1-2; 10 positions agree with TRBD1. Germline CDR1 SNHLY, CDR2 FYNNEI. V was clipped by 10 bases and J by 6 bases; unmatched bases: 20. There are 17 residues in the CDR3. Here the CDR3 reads CANRQRNPGTGENGYTF. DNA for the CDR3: TGTGCCAATCGACAGCGTAATCCCGGGACAGGGGAAAATGGCTACACCTTC.

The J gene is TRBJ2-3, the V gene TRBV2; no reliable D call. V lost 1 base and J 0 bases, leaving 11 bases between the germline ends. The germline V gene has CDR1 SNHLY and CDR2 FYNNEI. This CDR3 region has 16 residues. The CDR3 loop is CASSEVPALSTDTQYF. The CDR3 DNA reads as TGTGCCAGCAGTGAAGTGCCAGCCTTGAGCACAGATACGCAGTATTTT. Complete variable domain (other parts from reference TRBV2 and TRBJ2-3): EPEVTQTPSHQVTQMGQEVILRCVPISNHLYFYWYRQILGQKVEFLVSFYNNEISEKSEIFDDQFSVERPDGSNFTLKIRSTKLEDSAMYFCASSEVPALSTDTQYFGPGTRLTVL.

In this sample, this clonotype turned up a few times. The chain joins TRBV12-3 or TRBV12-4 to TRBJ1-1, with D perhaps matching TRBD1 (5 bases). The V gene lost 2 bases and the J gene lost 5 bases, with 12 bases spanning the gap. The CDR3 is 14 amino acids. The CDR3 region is CASSLTDSRTEAFF. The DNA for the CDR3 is TGTGCCAGCAGTTTAACTGACAGCCGGACTGAAGCTTTCTTT.

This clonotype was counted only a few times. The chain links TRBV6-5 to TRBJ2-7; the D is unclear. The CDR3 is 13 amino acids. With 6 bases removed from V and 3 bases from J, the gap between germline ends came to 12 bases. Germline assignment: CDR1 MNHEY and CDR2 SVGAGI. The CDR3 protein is CASSPLGYYEQYF. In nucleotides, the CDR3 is TGTGCCAGCAGCCCCCTTGGATACTACGAGCAGTACTTC.

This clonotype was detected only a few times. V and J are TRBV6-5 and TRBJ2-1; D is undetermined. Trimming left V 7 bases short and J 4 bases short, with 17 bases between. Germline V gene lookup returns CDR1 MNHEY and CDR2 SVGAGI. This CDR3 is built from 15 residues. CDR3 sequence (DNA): TGTGCCAGCACCCTACTATGGGGTCTGTACAATGAGCAGTTCTTC. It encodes CASTLLWGLYNEQFF.

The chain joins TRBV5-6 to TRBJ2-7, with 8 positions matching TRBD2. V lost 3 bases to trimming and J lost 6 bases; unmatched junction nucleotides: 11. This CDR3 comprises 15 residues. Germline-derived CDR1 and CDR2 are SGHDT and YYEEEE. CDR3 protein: CASSSPRGARGEQYV. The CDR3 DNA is TGTGCCAGCAGCTCCCCGCGGGGGGCCAGGGGCGAGCAGTACGTC.

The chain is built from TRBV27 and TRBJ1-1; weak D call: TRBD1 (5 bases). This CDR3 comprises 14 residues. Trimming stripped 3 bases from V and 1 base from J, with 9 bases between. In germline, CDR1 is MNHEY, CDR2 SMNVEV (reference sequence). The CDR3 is CASSFYGQNTEAFF. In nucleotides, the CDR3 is TGTGCCAGCAGTTTTTACGGACAGAACACTGAAGCTTTCTTT.

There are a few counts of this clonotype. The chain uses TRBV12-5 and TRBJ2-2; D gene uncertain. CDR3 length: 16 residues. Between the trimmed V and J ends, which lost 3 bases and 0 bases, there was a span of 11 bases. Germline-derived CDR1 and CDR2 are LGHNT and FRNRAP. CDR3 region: CASGFVTQANTGELFF. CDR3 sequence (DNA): TGTGCTAGTGGTTTTGTGACACAAGCGAACACCGGGGAGCTGTTTTTT.

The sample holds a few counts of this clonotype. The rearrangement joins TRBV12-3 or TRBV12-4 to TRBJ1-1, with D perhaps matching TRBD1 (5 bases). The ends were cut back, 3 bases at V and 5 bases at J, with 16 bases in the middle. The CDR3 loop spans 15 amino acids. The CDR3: CASSFPGEGETEAFF. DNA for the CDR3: TGTGCCAGCAGTTTCCCAGGAGAAGGGGAAACTGAAGCTTTCTTT.

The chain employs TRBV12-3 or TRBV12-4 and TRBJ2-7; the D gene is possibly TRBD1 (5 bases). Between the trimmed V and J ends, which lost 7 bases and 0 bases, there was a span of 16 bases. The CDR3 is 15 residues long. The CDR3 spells CASTETGALSYEQYF. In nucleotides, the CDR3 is TGTGCCAGCACCGAAACAGGAGCCCTCTCCTACGAGCAGTACTTC.

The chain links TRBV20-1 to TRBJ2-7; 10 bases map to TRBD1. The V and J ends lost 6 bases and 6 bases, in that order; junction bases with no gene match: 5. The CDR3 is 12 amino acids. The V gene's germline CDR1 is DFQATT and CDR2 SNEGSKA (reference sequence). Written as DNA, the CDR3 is TGCAGTGCGGCCGGGACAGGGGTCGAGCAGTACGTC. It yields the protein CSAAGTGVEQYV.

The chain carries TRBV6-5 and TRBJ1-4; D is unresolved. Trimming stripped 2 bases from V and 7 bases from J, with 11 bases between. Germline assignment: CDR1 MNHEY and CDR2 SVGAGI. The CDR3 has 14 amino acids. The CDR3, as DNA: TGTGCCAGCAGTTACAAGACCCCTACTGAAAAACTGTTTTTT. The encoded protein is CASSYKTPTEKLFF.

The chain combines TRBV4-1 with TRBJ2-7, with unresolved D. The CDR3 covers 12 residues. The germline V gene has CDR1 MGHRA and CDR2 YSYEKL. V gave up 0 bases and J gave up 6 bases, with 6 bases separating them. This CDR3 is CASSQDFSEQYF. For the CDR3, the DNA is TGCGCCAGCAGCCAAGATTTCAGCGAGCAGTACTTC.

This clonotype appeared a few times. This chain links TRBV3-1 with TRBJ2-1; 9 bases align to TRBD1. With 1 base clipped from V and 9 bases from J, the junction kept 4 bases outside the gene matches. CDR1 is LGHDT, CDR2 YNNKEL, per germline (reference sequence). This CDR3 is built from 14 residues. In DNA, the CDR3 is TGTGCCAGCAGCCAAGGAACAGGGGGCACTGAGCAGTTCTTC. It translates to CASSQGTGGTEQFF.